This TCR beta chain was recorded in a study of T-cell memory formation after mild COVID-19. Findings and limits, study-wide: While clones contracting from day 15 to 85 were balanced between CD4 and CD8, later expanders leaned CD4+. CD8+ contracting clones occupied EMRA, while CD4+ ones occupied mainly CM and EM.

5'RACE primed from the constant segment yielded TCR alpha and TCR beta cDNA libraries bearing sample barcodes and UMIs. Each CDR3 protein gets one entry after TCRdb re-called the 5' RACE reads with MiXCR. The sample shows about 260,000 distinct CDR3 sequences, approximately 8% of them seen only once. The CDR3 loop spans 15 amino acids. CDR1 LGHNA and CDR2 YNFKEQ come from the germline V gene. V lost 0 bases, J lost 1 base, and 2 bases stayed unmatched. On this clonotype itself: The antigen remains undetermined.

The clonotype was recovered from a man younger than 35 who had mild COVID-19 (a few samples of this study predate the infection). Cell type and time point are not known. Sequenced sample: PBMCs or a T cell subset sorted from them (not recorded which). The chain has TRBV4-2 and TRBJ2-7, with TRBD2 identical over 8 bases. DNA of the CDR3: TGTGCCAGCAGCCAAGAATTAGCGGGGTCCTACGAGCAGTACGTC. It specifies CASSQELAGSYEQYV.